One and the same sample provided the 24 T cell receptor beta chains below, sequenced in a study of cytomegalovirus exposure and HLA in healthy donors. The PCR employed 60 Vbeta primers together with 13 Jbeta primers. Generated by immunoSEQ multiplex PCR, the TCRdb table keeps only in-frame clones and is missing some. The table includes around 130,000 clones, 70% detected once. Sequencing used PBMCs. These TCRs come from a woman in her 30s in good health and CMV-seronegative.

This clone was counted a few times. The rearrangement joins TRBV25-1 to TRBJ1-6; tentative D call: TRBD1 (5 bases). This CDR3 comprises 11 residues. Per the germline V gene, CDR1 is MGHDK and CDR2 is SYGVNS. The CDR3 loop reads CASGGNSPLHF. For the CDR3, the DNA is TGTGCTTCGGGGGGGAATTCACCCCTCCACTTT.

The rearrangement uses TRBV7-8 and TRBJ2-1; 12 bases fit TRBD2. V lost 1 base, J lost 4 bases, and 5 bases stayed unmatched. This CDR3 region has 17 residues. CDR1 is SGHVS, CDR2 FQNEAQ, per germline. The DNA of the CDR3 is TGTGCCAGCAGCTTAGAACTAGCGGGAGGATCTTACAATGAGCAGTTCTTC. It encodes CASSLELAGGSYNEQFF.

The chain recombines TRBV30 with TRBJ2-3; D gene ambiguous. The CDR3 extends over 13 amino acids. V dropped 3 bases and J dropped 2 bases, with 9 bases sitting between them. CDR1 and CDR2 from the germline V gene are GTSNPN and SVGIG (reference sequence). The CDR3 nucleotides read TGTGCCTGGAGGAGCGCCGCCACAGATACGCAGTATTTT. The encoded protein is CAWRSAATDTQYF.

The rearrangement joins TRBV6-5 to TRBJ2-3, with TRBD1 matching 9 bases. The CDR3 contains 15 residues. Looked up from germline, CDR1 is MNHEY and CDR2 is SVGAGI. Trimming took 2 bases from V and 4 from J; bases not matched to a gene: 4. For the CDR3, the DNA is TGTGCCAGCAGTTACGGGTGGACAGGGGCAGATACGCAGTATTTT. It is translated as CASSYGWTGADTQYF.

This clone was found once. The genes are TRBV30 and TRBJ2-3; 9 nucleotides line up with TRBD1. The CDR3 spans 14 residues. With 0 bases clipped from V and 5 bases from J, the junction kept 3 bases outside the gene matches. The germline V gene has CDR1 GTSNPN and CDR2 SVGIG (reference sequence). Here the CDR3 reads CAWSVNRGQDTQYF. Written as DNA, the CDR3 is TGTGCCTGGAGTGTAAACAGGGGGCAAGATACGCAGTATTTT.

The chain is built from TRBV11-2 and TRBJ2-7, with 7 bases aligning to TRBD1. This CDR3 is built from 16 residues. Germline V gene data show CDR1 as SGHAT and CDR2 as FQNNGV. With V trimmed by 3 bases and J by 6 bases, 14 bases remained unmatched. CDR3 nucleotides: TGTGCCAGCAGCTTGCGGACCGGGACAGAGGAAAGCGAGCAGTACTTC. It translates to CASSLRTGTEESEQYF.

V usage is TRBV7-9 and J usage is TRBJ2-1, with 8 bases identical to TRBD1. The ends lost 5 bases at V and 8 bases at J; junction bases unmatched: 14. Germline CDR1 and CDR2: SEHNR and FQNEAQ (reference sequence). The CDR3 length is 16 residues. CDR3 in DNA: TGTGCCAGCAGCGGAATAGGACAGGGCGTTGGGTATGAGCAGTTCTTC. Its translation: CASSGIGQGVGYEQFF.

V and J are TRBV28 and TRBJ2-7, with 7 bases that match TRBD2. Germline CDR1 MDHEN, CDR2 SYDVKM. V dropped 8 bases and J dropped 7; count of bases not matched to a gene: 17. The CDR3 runs to 15 residues. The CDR3 DNA reads as TGTGCCAGCTCCAAGCGGGGTACGAGGCGACGGGAGCAGTACGTC. It codes for CASSKRGTRRREQYV.

The chain has TRBV7-8 and TRBJ2-7; 7 nucleotides agree with TRBD1. The V segment lost 3 bases and the J segment 6 bases; nucleotides outside the gene matches: 5. Germline CDR1 SGHVS, CDR2 FQNEAQ. CDR3 length: 13 residues. This CDR3 reads CASSLGTVREQYV. CDR3 DNA sequence: TGTGCCAGCAGCTTGGGGACAGTTCGCGAGCAGTACGTC.

This clone has just a few counts. This chain uses TRBV7-8 with TRBJ1-1; 7 nucleotides align to TRBD1. Germline V lookup: CDR1 SGHVS, CDR2 FQNEAQ. With V trimmed by 1 base and J by 3 bases, 5 bases remained unmatched. The CDR3 has 15 residues. The CDR3 spells CASSLGRQGDTEAFF. CDR3 DNA sequence: TGTGCCAGCAGCTTAGGGCGACAGGGTGACACTGAAGCTTTCTTT.

V usage is TRBV9 and J usage is TRBJ2-3; possible D gene TRBD1, 6 bases. The CDR3 has 15 residues. Germline loops: CDR1 SGDLS, CDR2 YYNGEE. V shed 0 bases and J shed 0 bases, with 8 bases lying between them. The CDR3 region has the DNA TGTGCCAGCAGCGTAGGGACAGCCAGCACAGATACGCAGTATTTT. The encoded protein is CASSVGTASTDTQYF.

As DNA, the CDR3 is TGTGCCAGTACGGCGGGGGATACGCAGTATTTT. Translated: CASTAGDTQYF. The chain is built from TRBV19 and TRBJ2-3; perhaps TRBD2 as D (6 bases). The CDR3 totals 11 residues. The germline gives CDR1 LNHDA, CDR2 SQIVND (reference sequence). V lost 7 bases and J 6 bases, leaving 8 bases between the germline ends.

This clone was counted a few times. The chain is built from TRBV28 and TRBJ2-2; the match to TRBD2 covers 8 bases. Trimming took 6 bases from V and 4 from J; bases not matched to a gene: 10. Germline loops: CDR1 MDHEN, CDR2 SYDVKM. The CDR3 totals 16 residues. The CDR3 here is CASSPSGLVGTGELFF. The CDR3 nucleotides read TGTGCCAGCAGCCCGTCGGGACTAGTCGGCACCGGGGAGCTGTTTTTT.

The V gene is TRBV10-1, the J gene TRBJ2-1, with 8 bases lining up with TRBD1. Per the germline V gene, CDR1 is WNHNN and CDR2 is SYGVQD (reference sequence). Trimming took 2 bases from V and 6 from J; bases not matched to a gene: 9. This CDR3 has 16 amino acids. CDR3 DNA sequence: TGCGCCAGCAGTGAGGGAGCAGGGGGCGCCGGCAATGAGCAGTTCTTC. It encodes CASSEGAGGAGNEQFF.

The CDR3 DNA sequence: TGTGCCAGCAGCGGAAACCGGGACAGGGGCGGGGAGACCCAGTACTTC. Protein sequence: CASSGNRDRGGETQYF. J is TRBJ2-5 and V is TRBV9, with 10 bases fitting TRBD1. The V and J ends lost 3 bases and 5 bases, in that order; junction bases with no gene match: 10. The CDR3 is 16 amino acids. The germline V gene has CDR1 SGDLS and CDR2 YYNGEE.

This sequence joins TRBV10-3 and TRBJ2-2; D gene uncertain. Germline values: CDR1 ENHRY, CDR2 SYGVKD. The CDR3 contains 15 residues. The V and J ends lost 0 bases and 4 bases respectively, with 9 bases between them. The DNA for the CDR3 is TGTGCCATCAGTGAGTCCAATTTGGCCACCGGGGAGCTGTTTTTT. Its protein product is CAISESNLATGELFF.

The V gene is TRBV19, the J gene TRBJ1-2; 7 bases align to TRBD1. V lost 6 bases, J lost 8 bases, and 9 bases stayed unmatched. The CDR3 has 13 amino acids. In germline, CDR1 is LNHDA, CDR2 SQIVND (reference sequence). CDR3 sequence: CASSPTGEGGYTF. Here the CDR3 DNA reads TGTGCCAGTAGCCCAACAGGGGAAGGCGGCTACACCTTC. The full variable domain, with the rest looked up from reference TRBV19 and TRBJ1-2, is DGGITQSPKYLFRKEGQNVTLSCEQNLNHDAMYWYRQDPGQGLRLIYYSQIVNDFQKGDIAEGYSVSREKKESFPLTVTSAQKNPTAFYLCASSPTGEGGYTFGSGTRLTVV.

The chain carries TRBV7-9 and TRBJ1-1; D might be TRBD1 (5 bases). CDR1 and CDR2 (germline): SEHNR, FQNEAQ (reference sequence). This CDR3 has 14 residues. The V gene lost 5 bases and the J gene lost 7 bases, with 17 bases spanning the gap. The CDR3 loop is CASSPWGGGGEAFF. The CDR3 nucleotides read TGTGCCAGCAGCCCATGGGGGGGAGGAGGTGAAGCTTTCTTT.

This clone showed up just once. The chain uses TRBV29-1 and TRBJ2-3, with D tentatively TRBD2 (5 bases). The V end was cut by 7 bases, the J end by 0 bases, with 14 bases between. Germline values: CDR1 SQVTM, CDR2 ANQGSEA. The CDR3 has 14 residues. The CDR3 DNA reads as TGCAGCGCCGCCCGGGGAGATAGCACAGATACGCAGTATTTT. Its protein product is CSAARGDSTDTQYF.

This clone occurred once. The V and J genes are TRBV10-3 and TRBJ2-1; 9 bases align to TRBD1. J was trimmed by 6 bases and V by 8 bases; bases with no gene match: 5. The V gene's germline CDR1 is ENHRY and CDR2 SYGVKD. This CDR3 has 13 amino acids. The CDR3 DNA reads TGTGCCATCCGTCTGACAGGGGGCAATGAGCAGTTCTTC. Protein: CAIRLTGGNEQFF.

This chain uses TRBV5-1 with TRBJ1-6; perhaps TRBD1 as D (5 bases). The CDR3 consists of 14 residues. Trimming took 0 bases from V and 5 from J, leaving 6 bases between them. Per germline, CDR1 SGHRS and CDR2 YFSETQ. In DNA, the CDR3 is TGCGCCAGCAGCTTGGACAGGAATAATTCACCCCTCCACTTT. It is translated as CASSLDRNNSPLHF. Full variable domain (outside the CDR3, taken from reference TRBV5-1 and TRBJ1-6): KAGVTQTPRYLIKTRGQQVTLSCSPISGHRSVSWYQQTPGQGLQFLFEYFSETQRNKGNFPGRFSGRQFSNSRSEMNVSTLELGDSALYLCASSLDRNNSPLHFGNGTRLTVT.

This clone was seen just once. The chain employs TRBV11-2 and TRBJ2-7; a weak D match, TRBD2 (5 bases). The CDR3 spans 14 residues. Germline V gives CDR1 SGHAT, CDR2 FQNNGV. V lost 5 bases, J lost 0 bases, and 11 bases lay in between. Here the CDR3 reads CASSPQTSSYEQYV. CDR3 nucleotides: TGTGCCAGCAGCCCGCAAACTAGCTCCTACGAGCAGTACGTC.

This clone was observed a few times. In nucleotides, the CDR3 is TGTGCCAGTCCCACAGAGACTAGCGGCACAGATACGCAGTATTTT. It encodes CASPTETSGTDTQYF. The chain uses TRBV6-1 and TRBJ2-3, with TRBD2 matching over 8 bases. Germline V lookup: CDR1 MNHNS, CDR2 SASEGT. V shed 9 bases and J 1 base; nucleotides not matched to a gene: 9. The CDR3 sequence is 15 residues long.

This clone came up a few times. The gene calls are TRBV7-9 and TRBJ2-5; 7 nucleotides line up with TRBD2. The length of the CDR3 is 15 residues. Germline CDR1 reads SEHNR; CDR2 reads FQNEAQ (reference sequence). V trimming: 4 bases; J trimming: 5 bases; junction bases outside the gene matches: 10. The CDR3 DNA is TGTGCCAGCAGCTCGGGGGGTTACGGGAGGGAGACCCAGTACTTC. Protein sequence: CASSSGGYGRETQYF. Full variable domain (rest looked up from reference TRBV7-9 and TRBJ2-5): DTGVSQNPRHKITKRGQNVTFRCDPISEHNRLYWYRQTLGQGPEFLTYFQNEAQLEKSRLLSDRFSAERPKGSFSTLEIQRTEQGDSAMYLCASSSGGYGRETQYFGPGTRLLVL.